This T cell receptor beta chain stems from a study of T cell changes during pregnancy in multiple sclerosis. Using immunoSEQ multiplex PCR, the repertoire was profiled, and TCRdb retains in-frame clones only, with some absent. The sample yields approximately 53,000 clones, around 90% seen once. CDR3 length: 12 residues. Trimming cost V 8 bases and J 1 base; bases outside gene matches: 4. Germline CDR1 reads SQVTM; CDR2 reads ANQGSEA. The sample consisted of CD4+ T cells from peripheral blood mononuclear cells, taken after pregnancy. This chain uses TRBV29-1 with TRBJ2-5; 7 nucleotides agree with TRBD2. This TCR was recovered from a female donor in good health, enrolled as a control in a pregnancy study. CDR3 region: CSMGLSQETQYF. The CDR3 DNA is TGCAGCATGGGACTAAGCCAAGAGACCCAGTACTTC.